These 25 T cell receptor beta chains share one sample of origin, sequenced in a study of blood T cell repertoires in COVID-19. Assay used: immunoSEQ multiplex PCR; TCRdb lists only in-frame clones, some missing. The repertoire includes approximately 65,000 clones, 88% of them detected once, and approximately 5.1% sits in the top ten. Sequencing was carried out using peripheral blood. These TCRs come from a human donor in a cohort sampled during active COVID-19.

This chain uses TRBV11-2 with TRBJ2-2; possible D gene TRBD1, 5 bases. This CDR3 comprises 14 residues. The V end lost 5 bases, the J end lost 4 bases, and 11 bases lay between the germline ends. Germline-derived CDR1 and CDR2 are SGHAT and FQNNGV. This CDR3 is CASSIHQGTGELFF. The DNA of the CDR3 is TGTGCCAGCAGCATCCATCAGGGCACCGGGGAGCTGTTTTTT.

The chain has TRBV5-1 and TRBJ2-3; possible D gene TRBD2, 6 bases. V gave up 7 bases and J gave up 1 base, with 16 bases separating them. This CDR3 region has 15 residues. The germline V gene encodes CDR1 SGHRS and CDR2 YFSETQ. The CDR3 bases are TGCGCCAGCCGCCTAGGAGGGCACCGCACAGATACGCAGTATTTT. Its translation: CASRLGGHRTDTQYF.

The chain is built from TRBV10-1 and TRBJ2-5; tentative D call: TRBD1 (7 bases). V lost 6 bases and J lost 1, with 12 bases in between. The CDR3 covers 14 residues. Germline assignment: CDR1 WNHNN and CDR2 SYGVQD (reference sequence). The CDR3 protein is CASSTGDFQETQYF. The CDR3, as DNA: TGCGCCAGCAGCACAGGGGACTTCCAAGAGACCCAGTACTTC.

The chain joins TRBV16 to TRBJ1-1, with a weak D call TRBD1 (5 bases). The CDR3 extends over 14 amino acids. V lost 4 bases, J lost 2 bases, and 11 bases lay in between. Germline loops: CDR1 KGHSY, CDR2 FQNENV. The CDR3 protein is CASSPGGANTEAFF. The DNA of the CDR3 is TGTGCCAGCAGCCCCGGGGGAGCTAACACTGAAGCTTTCTTT.

This clone turned up a few times. J is TRBJ1-1 and V is TRBV3-1 (or the pseudogene TRBV3-2); TRBD1 might be the D (5 bases). CDR3 size: 12 residues. Germline values: CDR1 LGHDT, CDR2 YNNKEL (reference sequence). V dropped 5 bases and J dropped 7 bases, with 11 bases sitting between them. CDR3 DNA: TGTGCCAGCAGCTCTCAGGGATTTGAAGCTTTCTTT. The encoded protein is CASSSQGFEAFF.

The chain is built from TRBV2 and TRBJ1-2; no reliable D call. Trimming took off 8 bases at V and 1 base at J, with 8 bases between the two ends. The CDR3 contains 12 residues. CDR1 is SNHLY, CDR2 FYNNEI, per germline. The CDR3 loop reads CASSPFNYGYTF. The CDR3 DNA is TGTGCCAGCTCTCCCTTTAACTATGGCTACACCTTC.

This clone came up a few times. The chain links TRBV5-5 to TRBJ2-7; a weak D match, TRBD2 (5 bases). Germline-derived CDR1 and CDR2 are SGHKS and YYEKEE (reference sequence). This CDR3 contains 15 residues. Between the trimmed V and J ends, which lost 4 bases and 2 bases, there was a span of 16 bases. CDR3 region: CASSPQGRGTYEQYF. CDR3 nucleotide sequence: TGTGCCAGCAGCCCCCAAGGGAGAGGGACCTACGAGCAGTACTTC.

The rearrangement joins TRBV5-1 to TRBJ2-7, with 9 nucleotides matching TRBD1. The V gene's germline CDR1 is SGHRS and CDR2 YFSETQ. V gave up 4 bases and J gave up 3 bases; unmatched junction bases: 11. The CDR3 runs to 16 residues. CDR3 amino acids: CASSHSGTGNIYEQYF. The CDR3 DNA reads as TGCGCCAGCAGCCACTCCGGGACAGGGAACATCTACGAGCAGTACTTC.

The count of this clone is one. CDR3 loop: CASSHLGQGNTEAFF. CDR3 DNA sequence: TGCGCCAGCAGTCATTTGGGACAGGGGAACACTGAAGCTTTCTTT. The rearrangement joins TRBV23-1 to TRBJ1-1, with 9 nucleotides matching TRBD1. TRBV23-1 is marked as an open reading frame, function uncertain. V lost 3 bases and J lost 1; bases outside the gene matches: 3. This CDR3 has 15 amino acids.

The V gene is TRBV28, the J gene TRBJ1-1; possibly TRBD1 for D (5 bases). The V end lost 5 bases, the J end lost 4 bases, and 14 bases lay between the germline ends. Germline CDR1 MDHEN, CDR2 SYDVKM. This CDR3 region has 14 residues. CDR3 DNA: TGTGCCAGCAGTCCCACCGGGGGTGGCACTGAAGCTTTCTTT. Encoded protein: CASSPTGGGTEAFF.

V usage is TRBV4-3 and J usage is TRBJ2-2; 7 nucleotides line up with TRBD2. J lost 7 bases, V lost 7 bases, and 6 bases had no gene match. CDR3 length: 13 amino acids. Germline lookup yields CDR1 LGHNA and CDR2 YSLEER. DNA for the CDR3: TGCGCCAGCACCGAAACGGGGGGCGGGGAGCTGTTTTTT. The encoded protein is CASTETGGGELFF.

The chain recombines TRBV6-5 with TRBJ2-4; D ambiguous. The V end lost 7 bases, the J end lost 0 bases, and 4 bases lay between the germline ends. Germline lookup yields CDR1 MNHEY and CDR2 SVGAGI. This CDR3 has 12 residues. The CDR3 nucleotides read TGTGCCAGCAAACTAGCCAAAAACATTCAGTACTTC. This gives the protein CASKLAKNIQYF.

The V gene is TRBV27, the J gene TRBJ1-4; D is uncertain. The V end lost 3 bases, the J end lost 0 bases, and 8 bases lay between the germline ends. CDR1 and CDR2 from the germline V gene are MNHEY and SMNVEV (reference sequence). CDR3 size: 15 residues. The CDR3 DNA sequence: TGTGCCAGCAGTTTCTCCCGTGCAACTAATGAAAAACTGTTTTTT. Its protein product is CASSFSRATNEKLFF.

This clone showed up just a few times. The V gene is TRBV7-9, the J gene TRBJ1-5; 8 positions agree with TRBD1. This CDR3 comprises 15 residues. Germline V gene lookup returns CDR1 SEHNR and CDR2 FQNEAQ (reference sequence). V was pared by 4 bases and J by 4 bases, with 6 bases of the junction left unmatched. CDR3 DNA sequence: TGTGCCAGCAGCTCCTCAGGGGGCCTTAATCAGCCCCAGCATTTT. Residues: CASSSSGGLNQPQHF.

The CDR3 sequence: CAWSTGTLNQPQHF. The CDR3 DNA is TGTGCCTGGAGTACCGGGACACTGAATCAGCCCCAGCATTTT. The chain uses TRBV30 and TRBJ1-5; D is perhaps TRBD1 (6 bases). CDR3 length: 14 amino acids. V was shortened by 2 bases and J by 4 bases, with 12 bases between the two germline ends. Per germline, CDR1 GTSNPN and CDR2 SVGIG (reference sequence). Full variable domain (outside the CDR3, taken from reference TRBV30 and TRBJ1-5): SQTIHQWPATLVQPVGSPLSLECTVEGTSNPNLYWYRQAAGRGLQLLFYSVGIGQISSEVPQNLSASRPQDRQFILSSKKLLLSDSGFYLCAWSTGTLNQPQHFGDGTRLSIL.

V and J are TRBV6-5 and TRBJ2-4; D perhaps matches TRBD2 (6 bases). V lost 5 bases and J 6 bases, leaving 14 bases between the germline ends. The CDR3 extends over 14 amino acids. Germline V gives CDR1 MNHEY, CDR2 SVGAGI. The CDR3 region has the DNA TGTGCCAGCAGTCCGTGGGGAGCGGGAAACATTCAGTACTTC. Protein: CASSPWGAGNIQYF.

This chain links TRBV7-6 with TRBJ1-3; 9 bases are a match to TRBD1. With 7 bases clipped from V and 4 bases from J, the junction kept 8 bases outside the gene matches. The CDR3 spans 15 residues. Per the germline V gene, CDR1 is SGHVS and CDR2 is FNYEAQ. CDR3 region: CASTPGGTGGNTIYF. The CDR3 nucleotides are TGTGCCAGCACCCCTGGCGGGACAGGGGGAAACACCATATATTTT.

The gene calls are TRBV21-1 and TRBJ2-3; the tabulated D call, TRBD1, remains unverified against the DNA. TRBV21-1 is a known pseudogene. CDR3 length: 15 amino acids. CDR3 bases: TGTGCCAGCAGCAACCGGGACAGGGTTGGGGATACGCAGTATTTT. Amino acid sequence: CASSNRDRVGDTQYF.

The gene calls are TRBV2 and TRBJ2-5, with 12 bases fitting TRBD1. The CDR3 runs 15 residues. J gave up 1 base and V 6 bases, and 3 bases lay outside the gene matches. Germline V gene lookup returns CDR1 SNHLY and CDR2 FYNNEI. CDR3 residues: CASRGGQGAQETQYF. CDR3 in DNA: TGTGCCAGCAGGGGGGGACAGGGGGCCCAAGAGACCCAGTACTTC.

Here the CDR3 reads CASSGRDSVSKNIQYF. The DNA of the CDR3 is TGTGCCAGCAGTGGCCGGGACAGCGTTAGCAAAAACATTCAGTACTTC. V and J are TRBV6-1 and TRBJ2-4; 7 bases are a match to TRBD1. Germline lookup yields CDR1 MNHNS and CDR2 SASEGT. V was clipped by 4 bases and J by 3 bases; unmatched bases: 9. The CDR3 length is 16 residues.

This clone occurred once. The chain couples TRBV28 to TRBJ2-5; 14 nucleotides align to TRBD2. The germline gives CDR1 MDHEN, CDR2 SYDVKM. V shed 7 bases, J shed 5 bases, and the junction held 6 bases outside the gene matches. The CDR3 is 15 amino acids. CDR3 loop: CASKTSGRARETQYF. The CDR3 coding sequence is TGTGCCAGCAAGACTAGCGGGAGGGCCAGGGAGACCCAGTACTTC.

CDR3 amino acids: CASSFEGQGSYEQYF. As DNA, the CDR3 is TGTGCCAGCAGCTTTGAGGGACAGGGATCCTACGAGCAGTACTTC. The chain uses TRBV5-4 and TRBJ2-7; 9 bases match TRBD1. Germline loops: CDR1 SGHNT, CDR2 YYREEE (reference sequence). V lost 2 bases to trimming and J lost 1 base; unmatched junction nucleotides: 4. CDR3 length: 15 residues.

In this sample, this clone turned up a few times. DNA for the CDR3: TGTGCCAGCAGCTTATCAGGGACAACCTCCTACGAGCAGTACTTC. Translating gives CASSLSGTTSYEQYF. The chain joins TRBV7-2 to TRBJ2-7, with D possibly being TRBD1 (6 bases). Germline CDR1 and CDR2: SGHTA and FQGNSA. This CDR3 comprises 15 residues. V was trimmed by 2 bases and J by 0 bases, leaving 11 bases between them.

The chain combines TRBV19 with TRBJ1-3; 8 nucleotides match TRBD1. Trimming removed 6 bases from V and 4 bases from J; junction bases left unmatched: 5. The CDR3 loop spans 14 amino acids. Germline V gene lookup returns CDR1 LNHDA and CDR2 SQIVND (reference sequence). The CDR3 sequence: CASRRTGRGNTIYF. In nucleotides, the CDR3 is TGTGCCAGTAGGCGGACAGGGCGCGGAAACACCATATATTTT.

The rearrangement uses TRBV2 and TRBJ2-1, with 7 bases that match TRBD2. This CDR3 contains 14 residues. V lost 6 bases and J lost 7; bases outside the gene matches: 9. CDR1 and CDR2 (germline): SNHLY, FYNNEI. The CDR3 nucleotides are TGTGCCAGCAGAATCAGGGAGGGTTGGAATGAGCAGTTCTTC. As protein: CASRIREGWNEQFF.